This T cell receptor (beta chain) was obtained from a study of Ad26.COV2.S vaccination and SARS-CoV-2 variants. TCRdb keeps only in-frame clones here, not all; method: immunoSEQ multiplex PCR. The table has about 350,000 clones, about 88% seen once. Treatment of the sample: approximately 18 received Ad26.COV2.S at low or high dose, single or two shots; 5 received placebo; per-sample allocation not given. Samples were taken on day 63 after the first vaccine or placebo injection. V was clipped by 6 bases and J by 4 bases, with 15 bases between them. This CDR3 has 15 residues. Germline CDR1 LNHNV, CDR2 YYDKDF (reference sequence).

Sequences were derived from peripheral blood, sampled in a trial of Ad26.COV2.S vaccine versus placebo. This chain links TRBV15 with TRBJ2-2; D possibly corresponds to TRBD1 (5 bases). This sequence was found in a person aged 18-65 years who received the Ad26.COV2.S COVID-19 vaccine or a placebo. Here the CDR3 reads CATSLMRQGTGELFF. DNA of the CDR3: TGTGCCACCAGTCTAATGAGGCAGGGCACCGGGGAGCTGTTTTTT. The whole variable domain, filled in from reference TRBV15 and TRBJ2-2, reads DAMVIQNPRYQVTQFGKPVTLSCSQTLNHNVMYWYQQKSSQAPKLLFHYYDKDFNNEADTPDNFQSRRPNTSFCFLDIRSPGLGDTAMYLCATSLMRQGTGELFFGEGSRLTVL.